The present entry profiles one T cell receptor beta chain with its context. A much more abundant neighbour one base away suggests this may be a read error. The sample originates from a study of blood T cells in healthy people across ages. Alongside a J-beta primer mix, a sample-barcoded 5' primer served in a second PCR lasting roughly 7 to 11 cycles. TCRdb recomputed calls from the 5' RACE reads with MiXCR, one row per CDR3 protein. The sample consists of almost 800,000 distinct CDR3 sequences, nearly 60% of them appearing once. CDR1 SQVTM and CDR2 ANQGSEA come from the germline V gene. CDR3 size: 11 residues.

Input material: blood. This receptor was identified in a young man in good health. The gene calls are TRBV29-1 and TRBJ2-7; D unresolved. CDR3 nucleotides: TGCAGCGGTGAAGAAGTCTACGAGCAGTACTTC. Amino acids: CSGEEVYEQYF.